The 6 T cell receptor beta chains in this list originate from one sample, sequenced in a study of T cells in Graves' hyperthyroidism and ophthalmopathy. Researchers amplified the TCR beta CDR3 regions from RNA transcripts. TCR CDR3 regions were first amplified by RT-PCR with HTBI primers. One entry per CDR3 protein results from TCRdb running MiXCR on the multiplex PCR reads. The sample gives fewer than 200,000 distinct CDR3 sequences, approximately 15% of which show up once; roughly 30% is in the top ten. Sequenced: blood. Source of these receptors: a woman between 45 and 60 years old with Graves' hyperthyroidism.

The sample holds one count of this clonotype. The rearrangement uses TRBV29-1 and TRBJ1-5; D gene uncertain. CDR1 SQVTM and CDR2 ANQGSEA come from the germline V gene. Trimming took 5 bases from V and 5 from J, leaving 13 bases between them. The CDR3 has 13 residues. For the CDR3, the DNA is TGCAGCGTTCTAGAGGAGATTTATCAGCCCCAGCATTTT. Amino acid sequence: CSVLEEIYQPQHF. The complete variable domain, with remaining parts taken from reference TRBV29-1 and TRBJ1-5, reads SAVISQKPSRDICQRGTSLTIQCQVDSQVTMMFWYRQQPGQSLTLIATANQGSEATYESGFVIDKFPISRPNLTFSTLTVSNMSPEDSSIYLCSVLEEIYQPQHFGDGTRLSIL.

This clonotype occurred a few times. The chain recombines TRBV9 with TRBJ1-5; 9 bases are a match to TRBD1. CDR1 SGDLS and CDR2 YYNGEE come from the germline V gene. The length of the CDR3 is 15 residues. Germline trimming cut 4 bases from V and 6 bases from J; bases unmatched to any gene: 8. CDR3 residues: CASSTGTGWAQPQHF. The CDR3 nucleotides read TGTGCCAGCAGCACTGGGACAGGGTGGGCTCAGCCCCAGCATTTT. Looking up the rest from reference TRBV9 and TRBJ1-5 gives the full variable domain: DSGVTQTPKHLITATGQRVTLRCSPRSGDLSVYWYQQSLDQGLQFLIQYYNGEERAKGNILERFSAQQFPDLHSELNLSSLELGDSALYFCASSTGTGWAQPQHFGDGTRLSIL.

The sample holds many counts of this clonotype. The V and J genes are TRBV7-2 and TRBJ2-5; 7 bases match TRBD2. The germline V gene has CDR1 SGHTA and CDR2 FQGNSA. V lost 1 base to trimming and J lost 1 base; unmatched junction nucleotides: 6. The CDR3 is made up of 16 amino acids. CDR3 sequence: CASSLEEAGIQETQYF. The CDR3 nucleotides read TGTGCCAGCAGCTTAGAGGAAGCGGGGATCCAAGAGACCCAGTACTTC.

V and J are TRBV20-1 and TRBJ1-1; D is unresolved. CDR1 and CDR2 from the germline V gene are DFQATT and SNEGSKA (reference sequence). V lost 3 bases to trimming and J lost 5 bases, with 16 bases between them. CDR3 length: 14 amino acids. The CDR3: CSARLDPTRTEAFF. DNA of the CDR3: TGCAGTGCTAGGTTGGACCCAACGAGGACTGAAGCTTTCTTT.

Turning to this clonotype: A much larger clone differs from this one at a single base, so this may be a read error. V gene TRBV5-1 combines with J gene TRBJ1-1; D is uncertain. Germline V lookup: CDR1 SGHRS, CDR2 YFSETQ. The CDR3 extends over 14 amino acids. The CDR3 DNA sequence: TGCGCCGGCAGCTCCTTCCCTTTGAACACTGAAGCTTTCTTT. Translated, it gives CAGSSFPLNTEAFF.

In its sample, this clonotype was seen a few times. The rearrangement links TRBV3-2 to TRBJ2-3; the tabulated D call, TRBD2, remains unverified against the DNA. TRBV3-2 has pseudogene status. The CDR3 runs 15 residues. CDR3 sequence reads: CASSQAGGQTDTQYF. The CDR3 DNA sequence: TGTGCCAGCAGCCAAGCGGGGGGGCAGACAGATACGCAGTATTTT.